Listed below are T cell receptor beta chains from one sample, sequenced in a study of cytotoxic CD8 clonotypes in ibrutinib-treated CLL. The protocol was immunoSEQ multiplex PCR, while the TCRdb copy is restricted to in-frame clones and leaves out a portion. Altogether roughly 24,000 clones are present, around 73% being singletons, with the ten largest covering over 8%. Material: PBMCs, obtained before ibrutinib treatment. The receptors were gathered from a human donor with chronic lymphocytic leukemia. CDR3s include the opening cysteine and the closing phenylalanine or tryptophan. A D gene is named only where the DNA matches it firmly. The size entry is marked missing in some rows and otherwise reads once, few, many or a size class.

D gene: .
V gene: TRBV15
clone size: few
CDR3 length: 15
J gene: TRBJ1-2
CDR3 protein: CATSRAGTSVGSYTF
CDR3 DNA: TGTGCCACCAGCAGGGCAGGGACAAGCGTCGGAAGCTACACCTTC

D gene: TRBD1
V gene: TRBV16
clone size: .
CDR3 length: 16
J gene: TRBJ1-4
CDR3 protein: CASSRSSGTGNEKLFF
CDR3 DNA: TGTGCCAGCAGCCGAAGTTCCGGGACAGGGAATGAAAAACTGTTTTTT

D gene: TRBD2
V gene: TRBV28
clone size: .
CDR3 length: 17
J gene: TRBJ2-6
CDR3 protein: CASTRGAGAAGANVLTF
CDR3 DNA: TGTGCCAGCACCCGTGGGGCGGGAGCGGCGGGGGCCAACGTCCTGACTTTC

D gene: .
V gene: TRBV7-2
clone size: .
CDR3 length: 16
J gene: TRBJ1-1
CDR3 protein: CASSLGSLGVNTEAFF
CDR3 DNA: TGTGCCAGCAGCTTAGGTAGTCTCGGGGTGAACACTGAAGCTTTCTTT

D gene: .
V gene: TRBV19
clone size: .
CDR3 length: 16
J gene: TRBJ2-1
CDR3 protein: CASSISRLAPYNEQFF
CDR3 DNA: TGTGCCAGTAGTATATCCCGGCTAGCCCCGTACAATGAGCAGTTCTTC

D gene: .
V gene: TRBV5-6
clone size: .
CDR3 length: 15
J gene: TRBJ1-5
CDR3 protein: CASSFGRGGNQPQHF
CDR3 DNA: TGTGCCAGCAGCTTCGGCAGAGGGGGCAATCAGCCCCAGCATTTT

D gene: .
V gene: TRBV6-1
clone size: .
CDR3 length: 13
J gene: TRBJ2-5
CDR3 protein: CASLQGVGETQYF
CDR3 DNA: TGTGCCAGCCTACAGGGTGTTGGCGAGACCCAGTACTTC

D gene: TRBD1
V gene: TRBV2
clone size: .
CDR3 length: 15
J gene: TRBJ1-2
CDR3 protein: CASRPPSEDRGGYTF
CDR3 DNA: TGTGCCAGCAGGCCCCCATCGGAAGACAGGGGTGGCTACACCTTC

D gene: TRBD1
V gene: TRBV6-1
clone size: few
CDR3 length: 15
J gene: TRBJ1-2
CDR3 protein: CASSESGRTGVGYTF
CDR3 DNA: TGTGCCAGCAGTGAATCGGGCCGAACAGGGGTTGGCTACACCTTC

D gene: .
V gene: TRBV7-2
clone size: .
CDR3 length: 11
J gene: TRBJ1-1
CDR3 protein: CASSINTEAFF
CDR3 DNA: TGTGCCAGCAGCATAAACACTGAAGCTTTCTTT

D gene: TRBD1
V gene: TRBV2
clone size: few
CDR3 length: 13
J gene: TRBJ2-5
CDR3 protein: CASSEGQGGVQYF
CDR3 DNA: TGTGCCAGCAGTGAAGGACAGGGGGGGGTCCAGTACTTC

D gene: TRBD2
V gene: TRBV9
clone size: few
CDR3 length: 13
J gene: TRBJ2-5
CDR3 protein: CASSGGGRETQYF
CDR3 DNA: TGTGCCAGCAGCGGGGGAGGGCGGGAGACCCAGTACTTC

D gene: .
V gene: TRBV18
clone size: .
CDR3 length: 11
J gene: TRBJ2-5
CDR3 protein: CASSPQETQYF
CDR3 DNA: TGTGCCAGCTCGCCACAGGAGACCCAGTACTTC

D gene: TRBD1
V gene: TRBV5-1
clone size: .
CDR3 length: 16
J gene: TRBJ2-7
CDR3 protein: CASSYPNRGPNYEQYF
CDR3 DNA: TGCGCCAGCAGCTACCCCAACAGGGGACCAAACTACGAGCAGTACTTC

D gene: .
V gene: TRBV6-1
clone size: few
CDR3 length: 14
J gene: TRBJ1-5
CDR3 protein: CASIAQGGNQPQHF
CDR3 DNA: TGTGCCAGCATCGCACAGGGAGGGAATCAGCCCCAGCATTTT

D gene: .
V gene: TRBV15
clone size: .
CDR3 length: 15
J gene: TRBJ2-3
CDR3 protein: CATSRDTRTADTQYF
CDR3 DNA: TGTGCCACCAGCAGAGACACCAGAACGGCAGATACGCAGTATTTT

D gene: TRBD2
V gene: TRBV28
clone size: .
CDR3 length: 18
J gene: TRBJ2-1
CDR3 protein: CASSTQRGVGDRYHEQFF
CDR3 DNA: TGTGCCAGCAGTACGCAGCGGGGGGTAGGGGACCGCTATCATGAGCAGTTCTTC

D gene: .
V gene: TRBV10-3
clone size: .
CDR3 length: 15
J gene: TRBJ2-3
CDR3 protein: CATRGVAEYTDTQYF
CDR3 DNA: TGTGCCACCCGAGGAGTAGCAGAATACACAGATACGCAGTATTTT

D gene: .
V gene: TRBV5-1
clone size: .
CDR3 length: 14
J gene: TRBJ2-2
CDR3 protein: CASSLGQNTGELFF
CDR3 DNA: TGCGCCAGCAGCTTGGGACAGAACACCGGGGAGCTGTTTTTT

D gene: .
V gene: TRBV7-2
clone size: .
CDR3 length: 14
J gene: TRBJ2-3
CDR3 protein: CASSLGSPSDTQYF
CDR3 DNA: TGTGCCAGCAGCTTAGGCAGCCCCTCCGATACGCAGTATTTT

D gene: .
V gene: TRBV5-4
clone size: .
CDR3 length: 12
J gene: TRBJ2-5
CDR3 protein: CASSFEGKTQYF
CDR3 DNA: TGTGCCAGCAGCTTTGAGGGGAAGACCCAGTACTTC

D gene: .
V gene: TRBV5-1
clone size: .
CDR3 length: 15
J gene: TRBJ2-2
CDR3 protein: CASSSRVGAAGELFF
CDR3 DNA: TGCGCCAGCAGCTCTCGGGTGGGGGCGGCCGGGGAGCTGTTTTTT

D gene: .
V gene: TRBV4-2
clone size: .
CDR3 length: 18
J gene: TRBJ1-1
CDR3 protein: CASSQDLGQQIMNTEAFF
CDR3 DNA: TGTGCCAGCAGCCAAGACCTGGGGCAGCAGATAATGAACACTGAAGCTTTCTTT

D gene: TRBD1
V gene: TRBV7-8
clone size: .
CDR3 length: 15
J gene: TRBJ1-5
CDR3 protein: CASSLRPTGGQPQHF
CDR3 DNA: TGTGCCAGCAGCCTGCGGCCGACAGGGGGTCAGCCCCAGCATTTT

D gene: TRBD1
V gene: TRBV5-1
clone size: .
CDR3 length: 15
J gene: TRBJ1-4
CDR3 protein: CASSRDRGTNEKLFF
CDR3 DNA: TGCGCCAGCAGCAGGGACAGGGGAACTAATGAAAAACTGTTTTTT

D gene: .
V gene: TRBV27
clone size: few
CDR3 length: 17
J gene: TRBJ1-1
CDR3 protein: CASSHRTVSASGSEAFF
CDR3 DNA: TGTGCCAGCAGTCACCGGACAGTTTCGGCTTCAGGCTCTGAAGCTTTCTTT

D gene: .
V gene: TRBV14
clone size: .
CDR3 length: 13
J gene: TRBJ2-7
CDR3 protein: CASSQDLASEQYF
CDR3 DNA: TGTGCCAGCAGCCAAGACCTGGCCAGCGAGCAGTACTTC

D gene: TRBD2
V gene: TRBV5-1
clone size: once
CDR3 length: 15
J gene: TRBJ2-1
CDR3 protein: CASSLVTSGGNGQFF
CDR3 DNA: TGCGCCAGCAGCTTGGTAACTAGCGGAGGCAACGGGCAGTTCTTC

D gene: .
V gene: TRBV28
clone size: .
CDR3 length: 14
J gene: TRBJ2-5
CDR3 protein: CASSFKALQETQYF
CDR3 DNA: TGTGCCAGCAGTTTCAAAGCGTTACAAGAGACCCAGTACTTC

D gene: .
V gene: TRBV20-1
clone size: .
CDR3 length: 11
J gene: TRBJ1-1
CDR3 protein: CSAQRGGEAFF
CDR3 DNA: TGCAGTGCCCAAAGGGGCGGGGAAGCTTTCTTT

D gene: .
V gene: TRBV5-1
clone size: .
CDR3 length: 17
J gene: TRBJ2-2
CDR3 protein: CASSLAGGGGITGELFF
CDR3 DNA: TGCGCCAGCAGCTTGGCCGGCGGGGGCGGGATAACCGGGGAGCTGTTTTTT

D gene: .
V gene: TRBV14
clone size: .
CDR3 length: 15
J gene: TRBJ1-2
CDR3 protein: CASSQDEAIAGGYTF
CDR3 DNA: TGTGCCAGCAGCCAAGATGAGGCAATTGCGGGTGGCTACACCTTC